This TCR beta chain derives from a study of shared clonotypes between healthy human individuals. General study points: Researchers sampled only blood; tissue repertoires likely differ.

CDR1 and CDR2 from the germline V gene are SNHLY and FYNNEI. CDR3 length: 15 residues. V dropped 4 bases and J dropped 3 bases, with 13 bases sitting between them. Naive CD4+ cells were CD45RA-selected; the remaining cells were memory. Produced via immunoSEQ multiplex PCR; TCRdb's table is partial and in-frame only. The table shows approximately 2.3 million clones, with just over 90% occurring only once. Regarding this clone: Its antigen remains unknown.

V gene TRBV2 combines with J gene TRBJ1-3, with D possibly TRBD1 on 6 matching bases. The sequence was obtained from a man aged 18 to 29 in good health. Some clones in this sample may be carry-over from other donors' samples. Material: naive CD4+ T cells from PBMCs. As to subset: CD45RA+ positively selected. The CDR3 loop reads CASSVSQGHGNTIYF. CDR3 in DNA: TGTGCCAGCAGTGTATCGCAGGGACATGGAAACACCATATATTTT.